One sample yielded the 29 T cell receptor beta chains listed below, sequenced in a study of monozygotic twins with cystic fibrosis. Produced via immunoSEQ multiplex PCR; TCRdb's table is partial and in-frame only. The repertoire holds over 25,000 clones, with more than 85% as singletons. Source material: blood. Receptors were obtained from a girl aged 2 to 10 with cystic fibrosis.

This chain uses TRBV13 with TRBJ2-7; D perhaps matches TRBD2 (6 bases). CDR3 length equals 13 residues. The V and J ends lost 3 bases and 9 bases respectively, with 15 bases between them. In germline, CDR1 is PRHDT, CDR2 FYEKMQ (reference sequence). CDR3 residues: CASSLLGRQGQYF. The CDR3 DNA follows: TGTGCCAGCAGCTTGTTGGGGAGGCAGGGGCAGTACTTC. The full variable domain, its missing parts supplied by reference TRBV13 and TRBJ2-7, is AAGVIQSPRHLIKEKRETATLKCYPIPRHDTVYWYQQGPGQDPQFLISFYEKMQSDKGSIPDRFSAQQFSDYHSELNMSSLELGDSALYFCASSLLGRQGQYFGPGTRLTVT.

This clone has more than one count but fewer than ten. The gene calls are TRBV6-1 and TRBJ1-6; 7 nucleotides line up with TRBD1. This CDR3 has 16 residues. V lost 0 bases and J lost 6; bases outside the gene matches: 5. CDR1 is MNHNS and CDR2 is SASEGT in the germline V gene. DNA of the CDR3: TGTGCCAGCAGTGAAGCGAAGGGGGCGGGTAATTCACCCCTCCACTTT. It translates to CASSEAKGAGNSPLHF.

The chain joins TRBV14 to TRBJ2-1; 9 bases are a match to TRBD2. The V and J ends lost 0 bases and 9 bases, in that order; junction bases with no gene match: 12. Per the germline V gene, CDR1 is SGHDN and CDR2 is FVKESK. The CDR3 contains 17 residues. CDR3 in amino acids: CASSQDLREGRRAEQFF. Here the CDR3 DNA reads TGTGCCAGCAGCCAAGATTTGCGGGAGGGCCGAAGGGCTGAGCAGTTCTTC.

This rearrangement joins TRBV19 to TRBJ2-5, with D maybe TRBD2 (6 bases). V lost 1 base to trimming and J lost 5 bases, with 8 bases between them. The CDR3 is 13 amino acids. Germline assignment: CDR1 LNHDA and CDR2 SQIVND (reference sequence). Here the CDR3 DNA reads TGTGCCAGTAGTATAGCCGGAGGGGAGACCCAGTACTTC. It codes for CASSIAGGETQYF. Filled out from reference TRBV19 and TRBJ2-5, the complete variable domain reads DGGITQSPKYLFRKEGQNVTLSCEQNLNHDAMYWYRQDPGQGLRLIYYSQIVNDFQKGDIAEGYSVSREKKESFPLTVTSAQKNPTAFYLCASSIAGGETQYFGPGTRLLVL.

V usage is TRBV7-2 and J usage is TRBJ2-1; 11 bases agree with TRBD2. The germline V gene encodes CDR1 SGHTA and CDR2 FQGNSA. Germline trimming cut 2 bases from V and 7 bases from J; bases unmatched to any gene: 4. The CDR3 totals 15 residues. The CDR3: CASSLTSGRHNEQFF. In nucleotides, the CDR3 is TGTGCCAGCAGCTTAACTAGCGGGAGACATAATGAGCAGTTCTTC.

The chain carries TRBV18 and TRBJ2-5; 9 bases map to TRBD1. V lost 5 bases to trimming and J lost 5 bases; unmatched junction nucleotides: 3. The CDR3 covers 13 residues. Germline V gene lookup returns CDR1 KGHSH and CDR2 LQKENI. This chain's CDR3 is CASSEGQGETQYF. The DNA of the CDR3 is TGTGCCAGCTCAGAGGGACAGGGCGAGACCCAGTACTTC.

The chain has TRBV7-9 and TRBJ1-1; perhaps TRBD1 as D (6 bases). Trimming took off 1 base at V and 1 base at J, with 10 bases between the two ends. The germline V gene has CDR1 SEHNR and CDR2 FQNEAQ (reference sequence). CDR3 length equals 15 residues. DNA for the CDR3: TGTGCCAGCAGCTTAGAGGGGACACCGAACACTGAAGCTTTCTTT. This sequence encodes CASSLEGTPNTEAFF.

The chain uses TRBV30 and TRBJ1-1; a possible D gene is TRBD1 (6 bases). CDR1 and CDR2 (germline): GTSNPN, SVGIG (reference sequence). There are 13 residues in the CDR3. Between the trimmed V and J ends, which lost 5 bases and 2 bases, there was a span of 12 bases. The CDR3 spells CAWRRGGNTEAFF. CDR3 bases: TGTGCCTGGCGCAGGGGCGGAAACACTGAAGCTTTCTTT.

This chain connects TRBV4-2 to TRBJ1-3, with a possible D match to TRBD1 (5 bases). The V and J ends lost 1 base and 4 bases respectively, with 14 bases between them. Germline V lookup: CDR1 LGHNA, CDR2 YNFKEQ. CDR3 length equals 16 residues. CDR3 loop: CASSQVFAGDGNTIYF. The CDR3 DNA follows: TGTGCCAGCAGCCAAGTGTTTGCCGGGGACGGAAACACCATATATTTT.

CDR3 coding DNA: TGTGCCAGCAGTTACTCGACCCCCGCAGATACGCAGTATTTT. Encoded protein: CASSYSTPADTQYF. The rearrangement joins TRBV6-5 to TRBJ2-3; no clear D. CDR3 length: 14 residues. V dropped 0 bases and J dropped 4 bases, with 8 bases sitting between them. Germline lookup yields CDR1 MNHEY and CDR2 SVGAGI.

CDR3 protein: CATSRVRGYEKLFF. CDR3 nucleotides: TGTGCCACCAGCAGAGTCAGGGGATACGAAAAACTGTTTTTT. The chain carries TRBV15 and TRBJ1-4, with D perhaps matching TRBD1 (6 bases). CDR3 length: 14 residues. Between the trimmed V and J ends, which lost 1 base and 8 bases, there was a span of 11 bases. Germline CDR1 and CDR2: LNHNV and YYDKDF (reference sequence).

This rearrangement joins TRBV15 to TRBJ2-5; 14 bases are a match to TRBD2. The ends lost 5 bases at V and 4 bases at J; junction bases unmatched: 6. Germline V CDR1 and CDR2: LNHNV, YYDKDF (reference sequence). The CDR3 contains 16 residues. CDR3: CATSLRLAGGLETQYF. The CDR3, as DNA: TGTGCCACCAGCTTACGACTAGCGGGGGGGTTAGAGACCCAGTACTTC.

The chain joins TRBV5-1 to TRBJ1-1, with D unclear. Trimming took off 1 base at V and 6 bases at J, with 10 bases between the two ends. Germline V CDR1 and CDR2: SGHRS, YFSETQ. CDR3 length: 13 amino acids. The CDR3 reads CASSLSQRSEAFF. Written as DNA, the CDR3 is TGCGCCAGCAGCTTGTCACAAAGGTCTGAAGCTTTCTTT.

The chain uses TRBV7-9 and TRBJ2-5, with TRBD2 matching 7 bases. V was clipped by 5 bases and J by 2 bases; unmatched bases: 14. The CDR3 runs to 17 residues. Germline CDR1 and CDR2: SEHNR and FQNEAQ (reference sequence). The CDR3 region has the DNA TGTGCCAGCAGCCCGAGGGGAGGCGGGGGTCTTCAAGAGACCCAGTACTTC. Protein: CASSPRGGGGLQETQYF. Looking up the rest from reference TRBV7-9 and TRBJ2-5 gives the full variable domain: DTGVSQNPRHKITKRGQNVTFRCDPISEHNRLYWYRQTLGQGPEFLTYFQNEAQLEKSRLLSDRFSAERPKGSFSTLEIQRTEQGDSAMYLCASSPRGGGGLQETQYFGPGTRLLVL.

The CDR3 region is CASSSGTGSPGRSPLHF. As DNA, the CDR3 is TGTGCCAGCAGCTCCGGGACAGGGAGCCCCGGGCGATCACCCCTCCACTTT. This chain links TRBV7-6 with TRBJ1-6, with 9 positions matching TRBD1. Germline CDR1 SGHVS, CDR2 FNYEAQ. The CDR3 is made up of 17 amino acids. The V segment lost 4 bases and the J segment 10 bases; nucleotides outside the gene matches: 14.

V and J are TRBV19 and TRBJ1-5; TRBD1 matches 11 bases. Looked up from germline, CDR1 is LNHDA and CDR2 is SQIVND (reference sequence). V was pared by 7 bases and J by 6 bases, with 14 bases of the junction left unmatched. The CDR3 has 17 residues. The chain's CDR3 is CASTHPGTGGTGQPQHF. CDR3 DNA: TGTGCCAGTACTCATCCCGGGACAGGGGGGACGGGTCAGCCCCAGCATTTT.

The J gene is TRBJ2-3, the V gene TRBV15; 14 bases match TRBD2. V lost 2 bases, J lost 4 bases, and 8 bases stayed unmatched. CDR1 and CDR2 (germline): LNHNV, YYDKDF (reference sequence). The CDR3 extends over 18 amino acids. The CDR3 here is CATSRFPGLAGASDTQYF. CDR3 bases: TGTGCCACCAGCAGATTCCCGGGACTAGCGGGGGCATCAGATACGCAGTATTTT.

The CDR3 DNA sequence: TGTGCCAGCAGCTCCAGATCTACGACGGGCACAGATACGCAGTATTTT. Translating it yields CASSSRSTTGTDTQYF. The chain has TRBV11-2 and TRBJ2-3; D gene unclear. CDR3 length: 16 residues. V gave up 4 bases and J gave up 1 base, with 15 bases separating them. Germline loops: CDR1 SGHAT, CDR2 FQNNGV. Combining the CDR3 with reference TRBV11-2 and TRBJ2-3 gives the whole variable domain EAGVAQSPRYKIIEKRQSVAFWCNPISGHATLYWYQQILGQGPKLLIQFQNNGVVDDSQLPKDRFSAERLKGVDSTLKIQPAKLEDSAVYLCASSSRSTTGTDTQYFGPGTRLTVL.

The chain recombines TRBV10-3 with TRBJ2-7, with D perhaps TRBD1 (6 bases). Trimming pared 8 bases from V and 4 bases from J, leaving 12 bases between. This CDR3 contains 12 residues. Germline values: CDR1 ENHRY, CDR2 SYGVKD. CDR3 residues: CAIGPQGYEQYF. In DNA form, the CDR3 reads TGTGCCATCGGACCACAGGGTTACGAGCAGTACTTC.

The chain uses TRBV7-9 and TRBJ2-7; 9 positions agree with TRBD2. V was pared by 1 base and J by 1 base, with 14 bases of the junction left unmatched. Germline V gene data show CDR1 as SEHNR and CDR2 as FQNEAQ (reference sequence). This CDR3 contains 19 residues. The CDR3 loop is CASSLEMGVGLAGSYEQYF. CDR3 sequence (DNA): TGTGCCAGCAGCTTAGAGATGGGCGTGGGTCTAGCGGGATCCTACGAGCAGTACTTC.

The chain combines TRBV28 with TRBJ2-7, with a possible D match to TRBD1 (6 bases). CDR1 MDHEN and CDR2 SYDVKM come from the germline V gene. V was shortened by 6 bases and J by 2 bases, with 8 bases between the two germline ends. The CDR3 covers 12 residues. The CDR3 loop reads CASRTGPYEQYF. CDR3 nucleotide sequence: TGTGCCAGCAGGACAGGTCCCTACGAGCAGTACTTC.

This clone has only one observation. The chain links TRBV9 to TRBJ1-4; D possibly corresponds to TRBD1 (6 bases). Deletions cut 3 bases from V and 4 bases from J, with 13 bases between. Looked up from germline, CDR1 is SGDLS and CDR2 is YYNGEE. The CDR3 sequence is 15 residues long. The CDR3 loop reads CASSEGGSSNEKLFF. In DNA form, the CDR3 reads TGTGCCAGCAGCGAGGGGGGGTCCAGTAATGAAAAACTGTTTTTT.

V gene TRBV20-1 combines with J gene TRBJ2-7; maybe TRBD2 (5 bases). Trimming pared 2 bases from V and 4 bases from J, leaving 6 bases between. CDR1 and CDR2 from the germline V gene are DFQATT and SNEGSKA (reference sequence). This CDR3 is built from 11 residues. This CDR3 reads CSARSGYEQYF. The CDR3 DNA reads TGCAGTGCTAGATCGGGGTACGAGCAGTACTTC.

The chain joins TRBV21-1 to TRBJ2-5. TRBV21-1 is noted as a pseudogene. The CDR3 spans 11 residues. CDR3 in amino acids: CARGVEETQYF. CDR3 coding DNA: TGTGCCAGAGGTGTCGAAGAGACCCAGTACTTC.

The chain joins TRBV4-1 to TRBJ1-2; D is unresolved. Trimming removed 3 bases at V and 3 bases at J, with 17 bases between. Per the germline V gene, CDR1 is MGHRA and CDR2 is YSYEKL. The CDR3 sequence is 16 residues long. The CDR3: CASSHPDGRFHYGYTF. The DNA of the CDR3 is TGCGCCAGCAGCCACCCCGACGGGAGGTTTCACTATGGCTACACCTTC.

The chain uses TRBV10-3 and TRBJ1-1; tentatively, D is TRBD1 (6 bases). There are 14 residues in the CDR3. V dropped 2 bases and J dropped 4 bases, with 11 bases sitting between them. Germline V gene lookup returns CDR1 ENHRY and CDR2 SYGVKD. CDR3: CAISERGGGTEAFF. Written as DNA, the CDR3 is TGTGCCATCAGTGAGCGTGGAGGGGGCACTGAAGCTTTCTTT.

This chain connects TRBV7-9 to TRBJ2-3, with no clear D. CDR3 length equals 11 residues. The germline gives CDR1 SEHNR, CDR2 FQNEAQ (reference sequence). The V gene lost 11 bases and the J gene lost 0 bases, with 6 bases spanning the gap. The CDR3 is CAGRSTDTQYF. The CDR3 region has the DNA TGTGCCGGAAGGAGCACAGATACGCAGTATTTT.

V and J are TRBV28 and TRBJ1-1; no reliable D call. The CDR3 is 13 amino acids. Trimming took 2 bases from V and 0 from J, leaving 4 bases between them. Germline loops: CDR1 MDHEN, CDR2 SYDVKM. The CDR3 region has the DNA TGTGCCAGCAGTTTAGGCGTGAACACTGAAGCTTTCTTT. It encodes CASSLGVNTEAFF. The entire variable domain, with the rest obtained from reference TRBV28 and TRBJ1-1, is as follows: DVKVTQSSRYLVKRTGEKVFLECVQDMDHENMFWYRQDPGLGLRLIYFSYDVKMKEKGDIPEGYSVSREKKERFSLILESASTNQTSMYLCASSLGVNTEAFFGQGTRLTVV.

This chain links TRBV14 with TRBJ1-2; D is ambiguous. The CDR3 covers 14 residues. Germline CDR1 and CDR2: SGHDN and FVKESK. With 4 bases removed from V and 6 bases from J, the gap between germline ends came to 15 bases. The CDR3 spells CASSPRTLPDGYTF. The CDR3 bases are TGTGCCAGCAGCCCCCGCACTCTTCCGGATGGCTACACCTTC.